Listed here are 28 T cell receptor beta chains from one sample, sequenced in a study of blood T cell repertoires in COVID-19 (TCRdb year 2020). Libraries were constructed by the immunoSEQ multiplex PCR assay. As stored in TCRdb, this immuneACCESS dataset retains in-frame rearrangements with V and J assigned. A fraction of the clones does not appear; measured against another copy, unresolved V genes explain less than half of the discrepancy, and the remainder lacks a known reason. The sample contains 250,000 to 350,000 clones, 70% to 85% of them found a single time. The top ten clonotypes cover roughly 1.5% of the sample. Sequencing was performed on peripheral blood. Receptors originate from a human donor with COVID-19, enrolled during active disease. The donor label of this sample is uncertain.

The V and J genes are TRBV21-1 and TRBJ1-6. TRBV21-1 constitutes a pseudogene. The CDR3 is 17 amino acids. CDR3 region: CASSKAEGAHLNSPLHF. DNA of the CDR3: TGTGCCAGCAGCAAAGCTGAGGGCGCGCACCTGAATTCACCCCTCCACTTT.

V gene TRBV28 combines with J gene TRBJ2-3; D not resolved. The CDR3 spans 13 residues. V was pared by 5 bases and J by 9 bases, with 15 bases between. Germline V CDR1 and CDR2: MDHEN, SYDVKM. The CDR3 sequence is CASSQTGPGTQYF. Here the CDR3 DNA reads TGTGCCAGCAGTCAGACTGGCCCTGGCACGCAGTATTTT.

V and J are TRBV18 and TRBJ2-1; possible D gene TRBD1, 6 bases. V was shortened by 5 bases and J by 3 bases, with 8 bases between the two germline ends. The CDR3 is 13 amino acids. CDR1 is KGHSH, CDR2 LQKENI, per germline. In nucleotides, the CDR3 is TGTGCCAGCTCAACAGGGCTCTACAATGAGCAGTTCTTC. It encodes CASSTGLYNEQFF.

This clone showed up just once. The genes are TRBV4-3 and TRBJ2-2, with D maybe TRBD2 (5 bases). CDR3 length: 14 residues. Germline assignment: CDR1 LGHNA and CDR2 YSLEER. Trimming cost V 0 bases and J 7 bases, with 9 bases left between them. The CDR3 loop reads CASSQEWRSGELFF. CDR3 sequence (DNA): TGCGCCAGCAGCCAAGAGTGGAGGAGCGGGGAGCTGTTTTTT.

The genes are TRBV24-1 and TRBJ2-5; 7 bases are a match to TRBD2. Looked up from germline, CDR1 is KGHDR and CDR2 is SFDVKD. V gave up 4 bases and J gave up 6 bases; unmatched junction bases: 10. The CDR3 is 15 amino acids. CDR3: CATSDPGLGSKTQYF. CDR3 in DNA: TGTGCCACCAGTGACCCAGGACTAGGATCGAAGACCCAGTACTTC.

This chain uses TRBV19 with TRBJ1-6; tentative D call: TRBD1 (6 bases). Trimming pared 6 bases from V and 7 bases from J, leaving 13 bases between. The germline CDR1 and CDR2 sequences are LNHDA and SQIVND (reference sequence). This CDR3 has 14 amino acids. CDR3 nucleotide sequence: TGTGCCAGTAGGGTCTCAGGGGAAAATTCACCCCTCCACTTT. It encodes CASRVSGENSPLHF.

V gene TRBV28 combines with J gene TRBJ2-1; D is unresolved. V lost 3 bases and J lost 9, with 3 bases in between. The CDR3 is made up of 10 amino acids. The germline CDR1 and CDR2 sequences are MDHEN and SYDVKM. The CDR3 region is CASSFREQFF. The CDR3 nucleotides read TGTGCCAGCAGTTTTCGTGAGCAGTTCTTC.

The chain uses TRBV6-5 and TRBJ2-7; possible D gene TRBD1, 7 bases. The CDR3 totals 14 residues. Trimming took 6 bases from V and 3 from J, leaving 15 bases between them. Germline V gene sequence: CDR1 MNHEY, CDR2 SVGAGI. The CDR3 reads CASRTRQGHYEQYF. The CDR3 DNA reads as TGTGCCAGCAGGACTAGACAGGGTCACTACGAGCAGTACTTC.

This clone was seen a single time. The chain joins TRBV4-2 to TRBJ2-3; tentatively, D is TRBD1 (5 bases). V lost 0 bases and J lost 4, with 14 bases in between. The CDR3 has 16 residues. Germline CDR1 and CDR2: LGHNA and YNFKEQ. The CDR3: CASSQEGRWGPDTQYF. The CDR3 DNA sequence: TGTGCCAGCAGCCAAGAGGGGCGGTGGGGCCCAGATACGCAGTATTTT.

The rearrangement links TRBV2 to TRBJ1-5; the D is unclear. This CDR3 region has 13 residues. In germline, CDR1 is SNHLY, CDR2 FYNNEI. The germline V and J ends were trimmed by 4 bases and 4 bases, with 8 bases remaining between them. The CDR3 DNA follows: TGTGCCAGCAGTGTACAGCTTAATCAGCCCCAGCATTTT. The encoded protein is CASSVQLNQPQHF.

The chain carries TRBV7-2 and TRBJ2-1; 14 nucleotides agree with TRBD2. The CDR3 spans 16 residues. Germline lookup yields CDR1 SGHTA and CDR2 FQGNSA. The ends lost 5 bases at V and 7 bases at J; junction bases unmatched: 7. The CDR3 loop is CASSRRLAGGQNEQFF. DNA of the CDR3: TGTGCCAGCAGCAGACGACTAGCGGGAGGGCAGAATGAGCAGTTCTTC.

The chain combines TRBV5-1 with TRBJ1-2; 8 bases map to TRBD1. The germline CDR1 and CDR2 sequences are SGHRS and YFSETQ. The CDR3 consists of 16 residues. V dropped 0 bases and J dropped 8; count of bases not matched to a gene: 12. The CDR3 DNA reads TGCGCCAGCAGCTTGGACTTCCGGACAGGGCTGCGAGGCTACACCTTC. Its protein product is CASSLDFRTGLRGYTF.

This sequence joins TRBV11-3 and TRBJ2-2; D may be TRBD2 (5 bases). Germline-derived CDR1 and CDR2 are SGHNT and YENEEA. V lost 5 bases and J 8 bases, leaving 12 bases between the germline ends. This CDR3 contains 13 residues. The chain's CDR3 is CASSVGPGGELFF. As DNA, the CDR3 is TGTGCCAGCAGCGTAGGGCCGGGGGGGGAGCTGTTTTTT.

The chain combines TRBV10-3 with TRBJ1-2, with 9 bases aligning to TRBD1. Germline V gives CDR1 ENHRY, CDR2 SYGVKD. The junction had 4 bases not matched to a gene; V was cut back by 5 bases and J by 6 bases. The CDR3 runs 13 residues. The CDR3 loop is CAISKTGGDGYTF. The CDR3 DNA reads TGTGCCATCAGTAAAACAGGGGGCGATGGCTACACCTTC.

This clone was recorded at least ten times. The chain links TRBV19 to TRBJ1-1, with D possibly matching TRBD1 (5 bases). Trimming removed 2 bases at V and 4 bases at J, with 14 bases between. Germline assignment: CDR1 LNHDA and CDR2 SQIVND (reference sequence). This CDR3 spans 15 amino acids. CDR3: CASSISSQGGTEAFF. Here the CDR3 DNA reads TGTGCCAGTAGTATAAGCAGCCAGGGAGGCACTGAAGCTTTCTTT.

The chain combines TRBV30 with TRBJ1-1; TRBD1 matches 7 bases. Germline V lookup: CDR1 GTSNPN, CDR2 SVGIG (reference sequence). CDR3 length equals 13 residues. The V gene end was trimmed by 7 bases and the J gene end by 0 bases; junction bases not matched to a gene: 5. CDR3 bases: TGTGCCTCTACGGGACAGATGAACACTGAAGCTTTCTTT. It translates to CASTGQMNTEAFF.

J is TRBJ2-7 and V is TRBV4-1; D remains ambiguous. Germline values: CDR1 MGHRA, CDR2 YSYEKL. The CDR3 runs to 15 residues. V shed 1 base and J shed 2 bases, with 12 bases lying between them. Written as DNA, the CDR3 is TGCGCCAGCAGCCAAGCCTCTGCCGGTGCCTACGAGCAGTACTTC. Protein: CASSQASAGAYEQYF.

The chain has TRBV30 and TRBJ1-2; D is unresolved. Germline V gene lookup returns CDR1 GTSNPN and CDR2 SVGIG (reference sequence). Trimming left V 2 bases short and J 4 bases short, with 11 bases between. This CDR3 region has 13 residues. This chain's CDR3 is CAWSRGHIYGYTF. CDR3 in DNA: TGTGCCTGGAGTCGCGGGCACATCTATGGCTACACCTTC.

The chain joins TRBV27 to TRBJ2-1; TRBD2 agrees at 7 bases. CDR3 size: 13 residues. The germline V gene has CDR1 MNHEY and CDR2 SMNVEV (reference sequence). The V and J ends lost 4 bases and 12 bases, in that order; junction bases with no gene match: 9. CDR3 sequence reads: CASSWDYQLGQFF. In DNA, the CDR3 is TGTGCCAGCAGTTGGGACTATCAATTGGGGCAGTTCTTC.

The J gene is TRBJ1-2, the V gene TRBV6-5; weak D call: TRBD1 (5 bases). The CDR3 is 13 residues long. Between the trimmed V and J ends, which lost 8 bases and 4 bases, there was a span of 14 bases. Per the germline V gene, CDR1 is MNHEY and CDR2 is SVGAGI. The CDR3 loop is CASQRAQGYGYTF. The CDR3 DNA reads as TGTGCCAGCCAGCGGGCGCAGGGCTATGGCTACACCTTC.

This chain links TRBV11-3 with TRBJ2-5; TRBD1 aligns across 10 bases. The V segment lost 5 bases and the J segment 5 bases; nucleotides outside the gene matches: 8. The CDR3 covers 15 residues. Germline V gene lookup returns CDR1 SGHNT and CDR2 YENEEA. CDR3 in DNA: TGTGCCAGCAGCCCTCGACAGGGGGCTATGGAGACCCAGTACTTC. Translated: CASSPRQGAMETQYF.

V is TRBV7-2 and J is TRBJ1-1; tentative D call: TRBD1 (5 bases). The ends were cut back, 5 bases at V and 2 bases at J, with 12 bases in the middle. Germline V CDR1 and CDR2: SGHTA, FQGNSA. The CDR3 is 14 residues long. The CDR3 reads CASSPQGRNTEAFF. CDR3 sequence (DNA): TGTGCCAGCAGCCCCCAGGGCCGAAACACTGAAGCTTTCTTT.

The rearrangement uses TRBV30 and TRBJ1-1; D uncertain. The CDR3 has 14 residues. From germline, CDR1 is GTSNPN and CDR2 SVGIG (reference sequence). The V end was cut by 2 bases, the J end by 2 bases, with 12 bases between. The CDR3 spells CAWSPSTTNTEAFF. The CDR3 DNA is TGTGCCTGGAGTCCATCGACAACAAACACTGAAGCTTTCTTT.

The chain recombines TRBV5-4 with TRBJ2-1; possibly TRBD2 for D (6 bases). Germline V gene lookup returns CDR1 SGHNT and CDR2 YYREEE (reference sequence). The germline V and J ends were trimmed by 5 bases and 7 bases, with 19 bases remaining between them. This CDR3 contains 15 residues. The CDR3 region has the DNA TGTGCCAGCAGTCGGACGGGGGAGTTAAGAAATGAGCAGTTCTTC. Protein sequence: CASSRTGELRNEQFF.

The chain couples TRBV15 to TRBJ1-5, with TRBD1 as a possible D gene (5 bases). This CDR3 contains 17 residues. Germline values: CDR1 LNHNV, CDR2 YYDKDF (reference sequence). V lost 1 base and J 8 bases, leaving 21 bases between the germline ends. CDR3 in amino acids: CATSRGGGLKNREPQHF. In nucleotides, the CDR3 is TGTGCCACCAGCAGAGGGGGGGGGTTGAAGAATCGGGAGCCCCAGCATTTT.

As concerns this clone: The junction differs from germline at one of its ends, possibly a read error. The chain combines TRBV19 with TRBJ2-5; tentatively, D is TRBD2 (5 bases). This CDR3 has 13 residues. Germline assignment: CDR1 LNHDA and CDR2 SQIVND (reference sequence). For the CDR3, the DNA is TGTGCCAGTAGTATAGATTCGGGATCCCGGATGGACTTC. It encodes CASSIDSGSRMDF. Supplemented by reference TRBV19 and TRBJ2-5, the full variable domain reads DGGITQSPKYLFRKEGQNVTLSCEQNLNHDAMYWYRQDPGQGLRLIYYSQIVNDFQKGDIAEGYSVSREKKESFPLTVTSAQKNPTAFYLCASSIDSGSRMDFGPGTRLLVL.

The J gene is TRBJ1-1, the V gene TRBV3-1 (or the pseudogene TRBV3-2); D is possibly TRBD1 (5 bases). This CDR3 spans 15 amino acids. CDR1 LGHDT and CDR2 YNNKEL come from the germline V gene (reference sequence). The V end lost 8 bases, the J end lost 4 bases, and 20 bases lay between the germline ends. CDR3 DNA: TGTGCCAGCCCGAAGGGACTGAAGGGAGTCACTGAAGCTTTCTTT. Amino acid sequence: CASPKGLKGVTEAFF.

The J gene is TRBJ2-3, the V gene TRBV24-1, with 7 bases aligning to TRBD2. Germline loops: CDR1 KGHDR, CDR2 SFDVKD. The length of the CDR3 is 15 residues. V trimming: 5 bases; J trimming: 2 bases; junction bases outside the gene matches: 6. The CDR3 DNA is TGTGCCACCAGTGGGGGGGGGACCTACACAGATACGCAGTATTTT. Its protein product is CATSGGGTYTDTQYF.